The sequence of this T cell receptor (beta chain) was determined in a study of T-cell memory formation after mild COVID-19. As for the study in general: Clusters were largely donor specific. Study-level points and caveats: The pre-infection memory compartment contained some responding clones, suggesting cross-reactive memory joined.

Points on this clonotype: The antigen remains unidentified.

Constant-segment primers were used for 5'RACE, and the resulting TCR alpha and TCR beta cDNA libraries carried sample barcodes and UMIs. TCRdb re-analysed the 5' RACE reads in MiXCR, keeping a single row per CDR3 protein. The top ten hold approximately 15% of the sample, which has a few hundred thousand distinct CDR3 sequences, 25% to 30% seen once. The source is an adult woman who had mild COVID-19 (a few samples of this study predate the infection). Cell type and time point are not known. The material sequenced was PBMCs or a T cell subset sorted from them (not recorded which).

CDR3: CASSSRGGLLEQYF. In DNA form, the CDR3 reads TGCGCCAGCAGCTCCCGGGGGGGATTGCTCGAGCAGTACTTC. The chain couples TRBV5-1 to TRBJ2-7; 8 bases are a match to TRBD2. The CDR3 has 14 residues. Germline lookup yields CDR1 SGHRS and CDR2 YFSETQ. Trimming removed 3 bases from V and 6 bases from J; junction bases left unmatched: 8. The variable domain in full, completed from reference TRBV5-1 and TRBJ2-7, reads KAGVTQTPRYLIKTRGQQVTLSCSPISGHRSVSWYQQTPGQGLQFLFEYFSETQRNKGNFPGRFSGRQFSNSRSEMNVSTLELGDSALYLCASSSRGGLLEQYFGPGTRLTVT.